Each of the 5 T cell receptor beta chains below was sequenced from the same sample in a study of human T cells and chemical hapten exposure. Stated time point: patch test 1, 2 weeks after DPC sensitization. As to treatment: therapeutic diphenylcyclopropenone sensitization with weekly scalp DPC. MiXCR was run by TCRdb on the RACE reads, yielding one entry per CDR3 protein. The sample lists roughly 190,000 distinct CDR3 sequences; about a fifth were seen once. Here the sequenced sample was whole blood, taken in connection with sensitization to the hapten diphenylcyclopropenone (DPC). All receptors come from a woman in her 50s with alopecia areata. Some clones in this sample may be carry-over from other donors' samples.

This clonotype showed up just a few times. The gene calls are TRBV5-1 and TRBJ2-3; tentatively, D is TRBD1 (6 bases). Looked up from germline, CDR1 is SGHRS and CDR2 is YFSETQ. The CDR3 contains 15 residues. Trimming cost V 3 bases and J 0 bases, with 11 bases left between them. The DNA for the CDR3 is TGCGCCAGCAGCTCCCCACAGGGTAGCACAGATACGCAGTATTTT. Translated, it gives CASSSPQGSTDTQYF.

This chain links TRBV5-1 with TRBJ1-1; no reliable D call. CDR1 SGHRS and CDR2 YFSETQ come from the germline V gene. Trimming took off 1 base at V and 4 bases at J, with 11 bases between the two ends. The CDR3 has 14 residues. The CDR3: CASSLSPPTTEAFF. In nucleotides, the CDR3 is TGCGCCAGCAGCTTGTCCCCTCCGACCACTGAAGCTTTCTTT. Based on the CDR3 plus reference TRBV5-1 and TRBJ1-1, the full variable domain is KAGVTQTPRYLIKTRGQQVTLSCSPISGHRSVSWYQQTPGQGLQFLFEYFSETQRNKGNFPGRFSGRQFSNSRSEMNVSTLELGDSALYLCASSLSPPTTEAFFGQGTRLTVV.

V gene TRBV11-2 combines with J gene TRBJ2-7, with 7 bases identical to TRBD2. The V gene end was trimmed by 3 bases and the J gene end by 2 bases; junction bases not matched to a gene: 4. The CDR3 runs 14 residues. Germline CDR1 reads SGHAT; CDR2 reads FQNNGV. Here the CDR3 reads CASSFSGPPYEQYF. The CDR3 nucleotides read TGTGCCAGCAGCTTTAGCGGGCCCCCCTACGAGCAGTACTTC.

The chain links TRBV11-1 to TRBJ2-1, with TRBD1 identical over 7 bases. V was clipped by 5 bases and J by 6 bases; unmatched bases: 10. The CDR3 consists of 15 residues. The germline V gene encodes CDR1 SGHAT and CDR2 FQDESV (reference sequence). The CDR3 loop reads CASSATGTASNEQFF. The CDR3 DNA follows: TGTGCCAGCAGCGCTACCGGGACAGCTAGCAATGAGCAGTTCTTC.

The rearrangement joins TRBV3-1 to TRBJ1-2, with D possibly TRBD1 on 5 matching bases. This CDR3 region has 15 residues. CDR1 is LGHDT, CDR2 YNNKEL, per germline (reference sequence). Trimming stripped 3 bases from V and 7 bases from J, with 18 bases between. CDR3 nucleotides: TGTGCCAGCAGCCACGCTCGGGGCGAGGAGGGTGGCTACACCTTC. This sequence encodes CASSHARGEEGGYTF.